This paragraph covers one T cell receptor beta chain sequence. The CDR3 totals 15 residues. Germline lookup yields CDR1 SGHVS and CDR2 FNYEAQ. This specimen belongs to a study of CXCR3-negative and CXCR3-positive naive CD8 T cells. The TRB libraries of cDNA were built by UMI-labeled 5' RACE. TCRdb reprocessed the 5' RACE reads, keeping one entry per CDR3 protein, no DNA. With 45,000 to 70,000 distinct CDR3 sequences in the sample, the ten largest clones hold roughly 20%. This TCR derives from a human donor in good health. Some clones in this sample may be carry-over from other donors' samples. This chain uses TRBV7-6 with TRBJ1-1; TCRdb calls TRBD1, which cannot be checked without DNA. What was sequenced was memory CD8+ T cells from blood. This chain's CDR3 is CASSLGTAMNTEAFF.